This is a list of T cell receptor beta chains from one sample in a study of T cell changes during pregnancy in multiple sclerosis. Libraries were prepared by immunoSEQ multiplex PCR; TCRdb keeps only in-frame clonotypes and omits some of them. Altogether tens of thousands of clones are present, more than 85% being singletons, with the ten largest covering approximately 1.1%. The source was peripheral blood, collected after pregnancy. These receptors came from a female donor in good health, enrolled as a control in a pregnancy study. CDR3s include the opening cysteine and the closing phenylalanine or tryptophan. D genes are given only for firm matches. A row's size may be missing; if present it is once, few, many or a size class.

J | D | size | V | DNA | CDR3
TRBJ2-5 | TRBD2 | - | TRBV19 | TGTGCCAGTAGTATGAAGCGGGGAGAGACCCAGTACTTC | CASSMKRGETQYF
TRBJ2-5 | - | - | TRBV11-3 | TGTGCCAGCAGCTCCGGGAGGACAGCCCAAGAGACCCAGTACTTC | CASSSGRTAQETQYF
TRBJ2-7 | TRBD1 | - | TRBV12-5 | TGTGCTAGTGGGCAGGACAGGTTCAAGCAGTACTTC | CASGQDRFKQYF
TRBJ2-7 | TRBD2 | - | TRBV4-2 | TGTGCCAGCAGCCAAGATGGGACTAGCGGCTCCTACGAGCAGTACTTC | CASSQDGTSGSYEQYF
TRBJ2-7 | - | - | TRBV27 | TGTGCCAGCAGGGGGAGCGGAATTCCTTACGAGCAGTACTTC | CASRGSGIPYEQYF
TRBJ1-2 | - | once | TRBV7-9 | TGTGCCAGCAGCTTCGGGACAAGCGAAGGCTACACCTTC | CASSFGTSEGYTF
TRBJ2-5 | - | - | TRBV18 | TGTGCCAGCTCACCATCAGCGTCAATTCTAGAGACCCAGTACTTC | CASSPSASILETQYF
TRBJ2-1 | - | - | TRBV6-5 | TGTGCCAGCAGCTTCCGGGATTCTAATGAGCAGTTCTTC | CASSFRDSNEQFF
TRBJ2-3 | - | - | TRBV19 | TGTGCCAGTAGTATAGCTTCCCAGGGTACGCAGTATTTT | CASSIASQGTQYF
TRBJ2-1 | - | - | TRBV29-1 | TGCAGCGTTGAAACCAGGGGCTCCTACAATGAGCAGTTCTTC | CSVETRGSYNEQFF
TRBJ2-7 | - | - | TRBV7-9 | TGTGCCAGCAGCTTAGGGACGGGGGAGCAGTACTTC | CASSLGTGEQYF
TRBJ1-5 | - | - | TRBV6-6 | TGTGCCAGCAGTTATTCGGCGGGGCTGGGAAATCAGCCCCAGCATTTT | CASSYSAGLGNQPQHF
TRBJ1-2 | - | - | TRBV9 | TGTGCCAGCAGCGTAGACCCCGGACAGTCTAACTATGGCTACACCTTC | CASSVDPGQSNYGYTF
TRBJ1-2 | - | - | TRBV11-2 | TGTGCCAGCAGCCCAACGAGGGGGAGAAGGGGTGGCTACACCTTC | CASSPTRGRRGGYTF
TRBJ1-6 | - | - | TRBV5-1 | TGCGCCAGCAGCTTGGCCCCCGGGAGGGTGGGAGGCTCACCCCTCCACTTT | CASSLAPGRVGGSPLHF
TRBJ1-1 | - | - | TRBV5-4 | TGTGCCAGCAGCGGGGGACAAGGGCTATTGAACACTGAAGCTTTCTTT | CASSGGQGLLNTEAFF
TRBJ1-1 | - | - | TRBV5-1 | TGCGCCAGCAGCTTGAGGGGAGGGGGCACTGAAGCTTTCTTT | CASSLRGGGTEAFF
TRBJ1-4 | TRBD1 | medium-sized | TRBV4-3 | TGCGCCAGCAGCAGACGAGGACAGGTCGGAGAAAAACTGTTTTTT | CASSRRGQVGEKLFF
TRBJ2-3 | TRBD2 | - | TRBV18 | TGTGCCAGCTCACCAAAGGGACTAGCGAGCACAGATACGCAGTATTTT | CASSPKGLASTDTQYF
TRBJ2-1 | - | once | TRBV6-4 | TGTGCCAGCAGTGCCTCGACAGGAGTCGGGGAGCAGTTCTTC | CASSASTGVGEQFF
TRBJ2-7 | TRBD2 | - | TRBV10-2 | TGCGCCAGCAGTGAATCCCCTACTAGCGGGGGCTACGAGCAGTACTTC | CASSESPTSGGYEQYF
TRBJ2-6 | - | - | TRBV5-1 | TGCGCCAGCAGCTTGACAGCTCGTGGGGCCAACGTCCTGACTTTC | CASSLTARGANVLTF
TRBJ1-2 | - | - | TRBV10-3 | TGTGCCATCACCTTACAGGGATATGGCTACACCTTC | CAITLQGYGYTF
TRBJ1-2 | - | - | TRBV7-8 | TGTGCCAGCAGCTTAACAGTAAACTATGGCTACACCTTC | CASSLTVNYGYTF
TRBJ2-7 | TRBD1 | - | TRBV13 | TGTGCCAGCAGCCCCCGGACAGGACCCTACGAGCAGTACTTC | CASSPRTGPYEQYF
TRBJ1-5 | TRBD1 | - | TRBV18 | TGTGCCAGCTCACCGGGGACAGGGGATAGCAATCAGCCCCAGCATTTT | CASSPGTGDSNQPQHF
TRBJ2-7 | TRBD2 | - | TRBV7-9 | TGTGCCAGCAGCGTCCTAGCGGGGGCCCAATTTCCCTACGAGCAGTACTTC | CASSVLAGAQFPYEQYF
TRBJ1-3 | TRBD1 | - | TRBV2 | TGTGCCAGCAGTAGCCGGACAGGGACGGGAAACACCATATATTTT | CASSSRTGTGNTIYF
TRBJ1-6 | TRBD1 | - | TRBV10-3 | TGTGCCATCGGCAGACAGGGGGCTTCCTATAATTCACCCCTCCACTTT | CAIGRQGASYNSPLHF
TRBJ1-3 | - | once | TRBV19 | TGTGCCAGCCGGGACACCAGTTGGGGAAACACCATATATTTT | CASRDTSWGNTIYF
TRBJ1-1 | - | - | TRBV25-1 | TGTGCCAGCATGACCGGGGTGGGCACTGAAGCTTTCTTT | CASMTGVGTEAFF
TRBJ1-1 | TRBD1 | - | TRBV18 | TGTGCCAGCTCCGGACAGGGGCGTGAAGCTTTCTTT | CASSGQGREAFF
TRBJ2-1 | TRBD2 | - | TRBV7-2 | TGTGCCAGCAGCTTATGGTGGGTGCTAGCGGACTACAATGAGCAGTTCTTC | CASSLWWVLADYNEQFF
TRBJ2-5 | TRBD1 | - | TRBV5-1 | TGCGCCAGCAGCTTGGGACAGGGGGTGGAGACCCAGTACTTC | CASSLGQGVETQYF
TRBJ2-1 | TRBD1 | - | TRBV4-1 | TGCGCCAGCTGCGACAGGGAAAATGGGCAGTTCTTC | CASCDRENGQFF
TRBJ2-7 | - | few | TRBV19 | TGTGCCAGTAGCCCCGGGAGGACAGGGTACGAGCAGTACTTC | CASSPGRTGYEQYF
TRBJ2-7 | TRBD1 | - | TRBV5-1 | TGCGCCAGCAGCTTGAATCCGGGACAGGGCTACGAGCAGTACTTC | CASSLNPGQGYEQYF
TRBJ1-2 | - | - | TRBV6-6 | TGTGCCAGCAGTTACCAGGGGCGCGGTTTCTATGGCTACACCTTC | CASSYQGRGFYGYTF
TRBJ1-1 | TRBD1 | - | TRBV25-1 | TGTGCCAGCAACGGACAGGGGGGAGTGAACACTGAAGCTTTCTTT | CASNGQGGVNTEAFF
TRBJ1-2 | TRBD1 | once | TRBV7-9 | TGTGCCAGCAGCTTAATCGGACAGGGAAACGGCTACACCTTC | CASSLIGQGNGYTF
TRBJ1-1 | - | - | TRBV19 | TGTGCCAGTAGTTCTAGGACAGACCTGAACACTGAAGCTTTCTTT | CASSSRTDLNTEAFF
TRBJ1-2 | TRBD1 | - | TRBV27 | TGTGCCAGCAGTGCCGGACAGGGACCCTATGGCTACACCTTC | CASSAGQGPYGYTF
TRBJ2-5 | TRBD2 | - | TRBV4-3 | TGCGCCAGCAGCCAAGGAACCAGCGGGAGGAGGGAGACCCAGTACTTC | CASSQGTSGRRETQYF
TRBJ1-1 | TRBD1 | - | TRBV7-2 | TGTGCCAGCAGCTTAGCGAGGGGGCATCGGACTGAAGCTTTCTTT | CASSLARGHRTEAFF
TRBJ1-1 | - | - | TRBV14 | TGTGCCAGCAGCCAAGGACACTACACTGAAGCTTTCTTT | CASSQGHYTEAFF
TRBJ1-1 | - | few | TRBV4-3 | TGCGCCAGCAGCCCTCATGGACAGTTCATGAACACTGAAGCTTTCTTT | CASSPHGQFMNTEAFF
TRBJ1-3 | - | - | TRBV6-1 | TGTGCCAGCAGTGTAGACAGGTCGGCTGGAAACACCATATATTTT | CASSVDRSAGNTIYF
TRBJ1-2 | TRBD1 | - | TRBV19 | TGTGCCAGTAAAGGACCCTGGGGACAGGGCAGAGGCGGCTACACCTTC | CASKGPWGQGRGGYTF
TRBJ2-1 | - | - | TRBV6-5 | TGTGCCAGCAGTTCACTGTCTGAGCAGTTCTTC | CASSSLSEQFF
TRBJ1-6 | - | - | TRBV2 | TGTGCCAGCAGAGTCGGGACTAACTATAATTCACCCCTCCACTTT | CASRVGTNYNSPLHF
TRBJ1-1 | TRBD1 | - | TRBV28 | TGTGCCAGCAGTTCCCGACAGGGGGCTGTCGCTGAAGCTTTCTTT | CASSSRQGAVAEAFF
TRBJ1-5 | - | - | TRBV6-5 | TGTGCCAGCCAGGAGGGGCCCCGCAATCAGCCCCAGCATTTT | CASQEGPRNQPQHF
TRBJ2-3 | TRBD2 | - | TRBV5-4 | TGTGCCAGCAGCCCAAGACTAGCGGGGGTGACAGATACGCAGTATTTT | CASSPRLAGVTDTQYF
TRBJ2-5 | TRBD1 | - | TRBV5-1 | TGCGCCAGCAGCGGGGGACAGGGGAGCGGGGAGACCCAGTACTTC | CASSGGQGSGETQYF
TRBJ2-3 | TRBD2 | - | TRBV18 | TGTGCCAGCTCACCACCGAGCGGGAGGAGGACAGATACGCAGTATTTT | CASSPPSGRRTDTQYF